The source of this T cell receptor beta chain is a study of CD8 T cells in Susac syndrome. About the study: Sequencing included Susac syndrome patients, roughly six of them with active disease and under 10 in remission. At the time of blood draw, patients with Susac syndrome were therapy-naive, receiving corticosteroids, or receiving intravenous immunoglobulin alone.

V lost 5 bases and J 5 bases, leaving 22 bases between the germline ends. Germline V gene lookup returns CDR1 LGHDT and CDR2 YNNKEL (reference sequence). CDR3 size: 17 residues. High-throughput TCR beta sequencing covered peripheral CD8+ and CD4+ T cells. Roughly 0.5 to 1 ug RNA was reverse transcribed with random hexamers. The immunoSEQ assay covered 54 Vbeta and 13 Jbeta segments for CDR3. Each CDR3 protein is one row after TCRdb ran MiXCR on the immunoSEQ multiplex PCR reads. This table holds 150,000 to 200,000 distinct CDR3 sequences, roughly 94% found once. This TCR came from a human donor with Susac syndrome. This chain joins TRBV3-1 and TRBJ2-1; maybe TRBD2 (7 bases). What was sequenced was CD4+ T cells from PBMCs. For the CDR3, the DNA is TGTGCCAGCAGCAAAAGGGCCGACGGGGGGCTGAACAATGAGCAGTTCTTC. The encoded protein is CASSKRADGGLNNEQFF.